The 28 T cell receptor beta chains in this list originate from one sample, sequenced in a study of PD-L1 blockade in urothelial cancer (dated 2017 in TCRdb). The time point label of this sample denotes: pretreatment peripheral blood. The library was produced with the immunoSEQ multiplex PCR assay. TCRdb obtained this table from immuneACCESS and retained in-frame rearrangements with V and J assigned. These tables miss some clones; where compared with another copy, unresolved V genes account for less than half of the shortfall, and the remainder is unexplained. The sample includes 70,000 to 95,000 clones, with over 80% observed a single time. The leading ten clones occupy approximately 2% of the sample. Here the sequenced sample was PBMCs, taken around atezolizumab (anti-PD-L1) treatment. These receptors were taken from a man aged 55 to 69 with urothelial cancer.

The chain is built from TRBV6-6 and TRBJ2-1; 7 nucleotides agree with TRBD1. There are 15 residues in the CDR3. Germline loops: CDR1 MNHNY, CDR2 SVGAGI (reference sequence). The V segment lost 4 bases and the J segment 0 bases; nucleotides outside the gene matches: 3. The CDR3 coding sequence is TGTGCCAGCAGTTGGGGACAGAGCTCCTACAATGAGCAGTTCTTC. Protein product: CASSWGQSSYNEQFF.

The CDR3 bases are TGTGCCAGCAGCACTTCTCTAGCGGGAGGAGGAGATACGCAGTATTTT. This codes for CASSTSLAGGGDTQYF. The chain employs TRBV9 and TRBJ2-3; 11 positions match TRBD2. The CDR3 extends over 16 amino acids. Germline V lookup: CDR1 SGDLS, CDR2 YYNGEE. The J segment lost 5 bases and the V segment lost 4 bases, leaving 9 bases of the junction unmatched.

This clone appeared a single time. The chain couples TRBV30 to TRBJ1-1; no clear D. The germline V and J ends were trimmed by 0 bases and 10 bases, with 12 bases remaining between them. The CDR3 extends over 12 amino acids. Germline V gene data show CDR1 as GTSNPN and CDR2 as SVGIG (reference sequence). The CDR3 region is CAWSVVGAGAFF. As DNA, the CDR3 is TGTGCCTGGAGTGTAGTGGGCGCGGGAGCTTTCTTT. Using reference TRBV30 and TRBJ1-1 for the parts outside the CDR3, the full variable domain is SQTIHQWPATLVQPVGSPLSLECTVEGTSNPNLYWYRQAAGRGLQLLFYSVGIGQISSEVPQNLSASRPQDRQFILSSKKLLLSDSGFYLCAWSVVGAGAFFGQGTRLTVV.

V usage is TRBV5-3 and J usage is TRBJ2-7; D possibly corresponds to TRBD2 (8 bases). TRBV5-3 carries the ORF label, with uncertain function. Trimming pared 10 bases from V and 0 bases from J, leaving 29 bases between. The CDR3 spans 18 residues. DNA of the CDR3: TGTGCCCCAATCGGGAGGGGCGTGGGACAGAGAAGCTCCTACGAGCAGTACTTC. Its translation: CAPIGRGVGQRSSYEQYF.

The rearrangement joins TRBV19 to TRBJ1-4; D is unclear. V was clipped by 3 bases and J by 4 bases, with 18 bases between them. This CDR3 contains 17 residues. Germline CDR1 reads LNHDA; CDR2 reads SQIVND (reference sequence). The DNA of the CDR3 is TGTGCCAGTAGTATTTTTACGCTGGCGGCTTATAATGAAAAACTGTTTTTT. It is translated as CASSIFTLAAYNEKLFF.

This clone appeared a few times. This chain connects TRBV10-1 to TRBJ1-5, with D hard to call. The CDR3 runs 13 residues. The V and J ends lost 4 bases and 4 bases respectively, with 8 bases between them. Germline lookup yields CDR1 WNHNN and CDR2 SYGVQD (reference sequence). DNA of the CDR3: TGCGCCAGCAGTGCGGAGCTAAATCAGCCCCAGCATTTT. Translating gives CASSAELNQPQHF.

This chain connects TRBV7-8 to TRBJ1-4; D gene uncertain. V lost 7 bases to trimming and J lost 7 bases, with 13 bases between them. Germline V gene sequence: CDR1 SGHVS, CDR2 FQNEAQ. The CDR3 covers 13 residues. CDR3 amino acids: CASMRVGGEKLFF. CDR3 in DNA: TGTGCCAGCATGCGGGTAGGAGGTGAAAAACTGTTTTTT.

The chain recombines TRBV13 with TRBJ2-2; no clear D. V was trimmed by 3 bases and J by 7 bases, leaving 9 bases between them. The germline V gene has CDR1 PRHDT and CDR2 FYEKMQ (reference sequence). CDR3 length: 13 residues. The CDR3 DNA follows: TGTGCCAGCAGCTTTTACGCGAACGGGGAGCTGTTTTTT. Translating it yields CASSFYANGELFF. The variable domain in full, completed from reference TRBV13 and TRBJ2-2, reads AAGVIQSPRHLIKEKRETATLKCYPIPRHDTVYWYQQGPGQDPQFLISFYEKMQSDKGSIPDRFSAQQFSDYHSELNMSSLELGDSALYFCASSFYANGELFFGEGSRLTVL.

This clone was seen a few times. The chain joins TRBV7-6 to TRBJ1-1; 7 bases line up with TRBD1. CDR3 length equals 14 residues. The V gene end was trimmed by 3 bases and the J gene end by 1 base; junction bases not matched to a gene: 2. Germline V gene sequence: CDR1 SGHVS, CDR2 FNYEAQ. CDR3: CASSLGQTNTEAFF. In DNA form, the CDR3 reads TGTGCCAGCAGCTTGGGACAGACGAACACTGAAGCTTTCTTT. Complete variable domain (other parts from reference TRBV7-6 and TRBJ1-1): GAGVSQSPRYKVTKRGQDVALRCDPISGHVSLYWYRQALGQGPEFLTYFNYEAQQDKSGLPNDRFSAERPEGSISTLTIQRTEQRDSAMYRCASSLGQTNTEAFFGQGTRLTVV.

This chain joins TRBV5-1 and TRBJ2-3; a possible D gene is TRBD1 (5 bases). CDR1 is SGHRS and CDR2 is YFSETQ in the germline V gene. The CDR3 loop spans 15 amino acids. The V end was cut by 1 base, the J end by 5 bases, with 14 bases between. DNA for the CDR3: TGCGCCAGCAGCTTGTCCAGGGTGGAAGAAGATACGCAGTATTTT. It is translated as CASSLSRVEEDTQYF. The whole variable domain, remainder taken from reference TRBV5-1 and TRBJ2-3, is KAGVTQTPRYLIKTRGQQVTLSCSPISGHRSVSWYQQTPGQGLQFLFEYFSETQRNKGNFPGRFSGRQFSNSRSEMNVSTLELGDSALYLCASSLSRVEEDTQYFGPGTRLTVL.

This clone occurred once. The rearrangement uses TRBV7-3 and TRBJ2-2, with 7 bases that match TRBD1. J lost 7 bases, V lost 4 bases, and 3 bases had no gene match. Germline-derived CDR1 and CDR2 are SGHTA and FQGTGA. The CDR3 is 13 amino acids. CDR3 protein: CASSSTGIGELFF. The CDR3 region has the DNA TGTGCCAGCAGCTCGACAGGGATCGGGGAGCTGTTTTTT.

The chain has TRBV5-1 and TRBJ1-2; D call uncertain. From germline, CDR1 is SGHRS and CDR2 YFSETQ. The CDR3 sequence is 14 residues long. Trimming took 4 bases from V and 1 from J, leaving 11 bases between them. Here the CDR3 reads CASSAGLDNYGYTF. In DNA, the CDR3 is TGCGCCAGCAGCGCGGGCCTCGATAACTATGGCTACACCTTC.

This chain links TRBV7-8 with TRBJ1-5; possible D gene TRBD1, 5 bases. Germline CDR1 SGHVS, CDR2 FQNEAQ. The CDR3 sequence is 17 residues long. The V gene lost 5 bases and the J gene lost 0 bases, with 17 bases spanning the gap. In DNA form, the CDR3 reads TGTGCCAGCAGCCCCCAGCCCCGGGGGTTTAGCAATCAGCCCCAGCATTTT. Protein: CASSPQPRGFSNQPQHF. Variable domain in full (rest from reference TRBV7-8 and TRBJ1-5): GAGVSQSPRYKVAKRGQDVALRCDPISGHVSLFWYQQALGQGPEFLTYFQNEAQLDKSGLPSDRFFAERPEGSVSTLKIQRTQQEDSAVYLCASSPQPRGFSNQPQHFGDGTRLSIL.

The rearrangement uses TRBV5-6 and TRBJ2-5; the D gene is possibly TRBD1 (5 bases). The germline V and J ends were trimmed by 4 bases and 5 bases, with 9 bases remaining between them. The germline V gene encodes CDR1 SGHDT and CDR2 YYEEEE. This CDR3 is 12 amino acids long. The CDR3 nucleotides read TGTGCCAGCAGCGCGGACACCGAGACCCAGTACTTC. Translated: CASSADTETQYF.

The chain employs TRBV5-1 and TRBJ2-5; tentative D call: TRBD1 (6 bases). Trimming pared 3 bases from V and 4 bases from J, leaving 25 bases between. In germline, CDR1 is SGHRS, CDR2 YFSETQ. This CDR3 is built from 18 residues. The CDR3: CASSWRQDTGQLGETQYF. In nucleotides, the CDR3 is TGCGCCAGCAGCTGGAGACAGGATACGGGCCAATTGGGAGAGACCCAGTACTTC.

J is TRBJ2-1 and V is TRBV5-6, with TRBD2 matching over 9 bases. CDR1 and CDR2 (germline): SGHDT, YYEEEE. This CDR3 has 16 amino acids. Losses at the gene ends were 3 bases for V and 3 bases for J; bases not matched to a gene: 7. CDR3 residues: CASSYRSGSSYNEQFF. In nucleotides, the CDR3 is TGTGCCAGCAGCTACCGTAGCGGGAGTAGCTACAATGAGCAGTTCTTC.

This chain links TRBV5-1 with TRBJ2-7; TRBD1 agrees at 7 bases. The CDR3 extends over 15 amino acids. Trimming removed 1 base from V and 3 bases from J; junction bases left unmatched: 7. Germline V gene lookup returns CDR1 SGHRS and CDR2 YFSETQ. CDR3: CASSLNGDSYYEQYF. CDR3 bases: TGCGCCAGCAGCTTGAACGGGGACAGCTACTACGAGCAGTACTTC. Using reference TRBV5-1 and TRBJ2-7 for the parts outside the CDR3, the full variable domain is KAGVTQTPRYLIKTRGQQVTLSCSPISGHRSVSWYQQTPGQGLQFLFEYFSETQRNKGNFPGRFSGRQFSNSRSEMNVSTLELGDSALYLCASSLNGDSYYEQYFGPGTRLTVT.

The J gene is TRBJ2-7, the V gene TRBV14, with 7 bases lining up with TRBD1. The V and J ends lost 5 bases and 2 bases, in that order; junction bases with no gene match: 12. Germline CDR1 reads SGHDN; CDR2 reads FVKESK. The CDR3 totals 16 residues. The CDR3 nucleotides read TGTGCCAGCAGCGCTACCGGGACAGCTTTTCCCTACGAGCAGTACTTC. This codes for CASSATGTAFPYEQYF.

This clone showed up just once. This chain connects TRBV5-5 to TRBJ1-2; a weak D match, TRBD1 (6 bases). The CDR3 spans 15 residues. Germline loops: CDR1 SGHKS, CDR2 YYEKEE (reference sequence). Trimming pared 4 bases from V and 4 bases from J, leaving 17 bases between. CDR3 bases: TGTGCCAGCAGCCTACAAGGGGGGGGCGGCTATGGCTACACCTTC. This gives the protein CASSLQGGGGYGYTF.

The CDR3: CGVGTGGATNEKLFF. The CDR3, as DNA: TGTGGAGTGGGGACAGGGGGCGCAACTAATGAAAAACTGTTTTTT. The genes are TRBV6-5 and TRBJ1-4, with TRBD1 matching over 12 bases. CDR3 length: 15 residues. The germline V gene encodes CDR1 MNHEY and CDR2 SVGAGI.

The chain uses TRBV5-1 and TRBJ2-2, with 7 bases that match TRBD2. The CDR3 loop spans 14 amino acids. V gave up 7 bases and J gave up 2 bases; unmatched junction bases: 5. Germline V gives CDR1 SGHRS, CDR2 YFSETQ. The CDR3, as DNA: TGCGCCAGCCGAGCGGGGCCAAACACCGGGGAGCTGTTTTTT. It codes for CASRAGPNTGELFF.

The chain couples TRBV2 to TRBJ2-5, with TRBD1 matching 9 bases. Germline-derived CDR1 and CDR2 are SNHLY and FYNNEI. The CDR3 extends over 15 amino acids. V lost 6 bases, J lost 5 bases, and 10 bases stayed unmatched. The CDR3 protein is CASSLAGTGHETQYF. CDR3 nucleotides: TGTGCCAGCAGCCTCGCCGGGACAGGGCACGAGACCCAGTACTTC.

V usage is TRBV9 and J usage is TRBJ2-7, with 11 bases lining up with TRBD2. The germline V gene encodes CDR1 SGDLS and CDR2 YYNGEE. Unmatched junction bases numbered 8, after V lost 0 bases and J lost 6 bases. This CDR3 has 16 residues. The chain's CDR3 is CASSVGGTSGSGEQYF. The DNA for the CDR3 is TGTGCCAGCAGCGTAGGTGGAACTAGCGGGAGCGGCGAGCAGTACTTC.

V gene TRBV19 combines with J gene TRBJ2-2, with D tentatively TRBD2 (7 bases). Germline V CDR1 and CDR2: LNHDA, SQIVND (reference sequence). V lost 5 bases to trimming and J lost 5 bases, with 12 bases between them. The CDR3 loop spans 14 amino acids. The CDR3 sequence is CASSYGGQTGELFF. Here the CDR3 DNA reads TGTGCCAGTAGTTACGGGGGGCAAACCGGGGAGCTGTTTTTT.

The V call is TRBV5-1, the J call TRBJ2-7, with 7 bases that match TRBD1. Unmatched junction bases numbered 5, after V lost 0 bases and J lost 5 bases. The CDR3 length is 14 residues. In germline, CDR1 is SGHRS, CDR2 YFSETQ. CDR3 DNA sequence: TGCGCCAGCAGCTTGGTCGCAGGGGGAGACGAGCAGTACTTC. Translation: CASSLVAGGDEQYF.

This clone was picked up a small number of times. V usage is TRBV9 and J usage is TRBJ2-2; no clear D gene. Trimming took off 3 bases at V and 0 bases at J, with 6 bases between the two ends. The germline V gene has CDR1 SGDLS and CDR2 YYNGEE. The CDR3 sequence is 14 residues long. DNA of the CDR3: TGTGCCAGCAGCGCCTATACGAACACCGGGGAGCTGTTTTTT. This gives the protein CASSAYTNTGELFF. Looking up the rest from reference TRBV9 and TRBJ2-2 gives the full variable domain: DSGVTQTPKHLITATGQRVTLRCSPRSGDLSVYWYQQSLDQGLQFLIQYYNGEERAKGNILERFSAQQFPDLHSELNLSSLELGDSALYFCASSAYTNTGELFFGEGSRLTVL.

V usage is TRBV5-1 and J usage is TRBJ1-2; D may be TRBD1 (6 bases). The CDR3 loop spans 13 amino acids. V lost 3 bases to trimming and J lost 7 bases, with 13 bases between them. Looked up from germline, CDR1 is SGHRS and CDR2 is YFSETQ. This chain's CDR3 is CASSSNRDTGYTF. CDR3 DNA: TGCGCCAGCAGCTCCAACAGGGATACTGGCTACACCTTC. Full variable domain (remainder filled in from reference TRBV5-1 and TRBJ1-2): KAGVTQTPRYLIKTRGQQVTLSCSPISGHRSVSWYQQTPGQGLQFLFEYFSETQRNKGNFPGRFSGRQFSNSRSEMNVSTLELGDSALYLCASSSNRDTGYTFGSGTRLTVV.

This clone was picked up one time. V usage is TRBV11-2 and J usage is TRBJ2-5; D perhaps matches TRBD2 (5 bases). CDR3 length: 11 residues. Germline CDR1 is SGHAT and CDR2 is FQNNGV. Trimming removed 7 bases from V and 5 bases from J, with 8 bases in between. The CDR3 DNA reads as TGTGCCAGCACCGAGCGGGAGACCCAGTACTTC. It is translated as CASTERETQYF. The whole variable domain, filled in from reference TRBV11-2 and TRBJ2-5, reads EAGVAQSPRYKIIEKRQSVAFWCNPISGHATLYWYQQILGQGPKLLIQFQNNGVVDDSQLPKDRFSAERLKGVDSTLKIQPAKLEDSAVYLCASTERETQYFGPGTRLLVL.